Detailed here is one T cell receptor beta chain. Its cognate antigen has yet to be identified. No much larger clonotype is one base removed from it; base qualities were not supplied. The time point tag for this specimen amounts to: baseline before first vaccination. The vaccinee samples were drawn from two UK trials, COV001 and COV002, one of which was a single-blind randomized controlled phase 2/3 trial testing AZD1222 (ChAdOx1 nCoV-19) in healthy adults. For TCRbeta chain sequencing, PBMC samples from trial participants were taken at day 0 and at day 28 after the second dose. The sample comes from a study of T cell responses to AZD1222 COVID-19 vaccine (dated by TCRdb to the early 2020s). Some background on the complete study: AZD1222 recipients with second doses at about 4 weeks or about 12 weeks were pooled, because spike-specific TCR depth and breadth did not differ between schedules. TCR sequencing was performed for 230 to 250 trial participants, of whom about 200 were given two doses of AZD1222 and approximately 25 were given two doses of MenACWY control vaccine. Enrollment into the trials was organized by age into subgroups of 18-55, 56-69 and 70-plus years, and those subgroups contained approximately 160, 26 and 62 TCR-sequenced participants, respectively.

The CDR3 regions of human TCRbeta chains were subjected to immunosequencing. In the authors' own workflow: TCRs in the repertoires were compared against a reference library of SARS-CoV-2-specific TCRs that had been generated with the MIRA antigen-specificity platform. Breadth was defined as the fraction of unique TCRs that were SARS-CoV-2-associated. Depth was defined as the fraction of total T cells that were SARS-CoV-2-associated. Using the MIRA data, each spike-specific TCR was assigned both to the spike region to which the TCR was reactive and to a CD4 or CD8 class. Log10-transformed breadth and depth values were compared by one-way ANOVA with Sidak's multiple comparisons tests. Entries here come from immuneACCESS through TCRdb and include only in-frame sequences with V and J called. Some clones fail to appear in such tables; in the studies checked, an unresolved V gene covers under half of the shortfall, and the cause of the remainder is unknown. V, J and clone size are taken as reported in that table, and D and trimming were inferred from the DNA itself. This sample comprises 150,000 to 200,000 clones, approximately 90% of them detected only once. About 4.2% of the sample rests with the top ten.

The investigation overall reported the following: Conclusions about previously exposed vaccinees are limited because only six or seven AZD1222 recipients were SARS-CoV-2 seropositive at baseline. In the small 56-69-year group, the increase in depth fell short of significance, most likely because of low power. Epitopes outside the regions mutated in the B.1.351 and B.1.1.7 variants were reportedly recognized by nearly half of the unique spike-specific TCRs. No day 14 peak-response samples were available, so repertoires were characterized only after the peak T cell response. Most participants were white British and females outnumbered males, and the authors suggested that clonal diversity may have been underestimated. Vaccine-associated CD4 TCRs spanned the whole spike protein, with dominant responses in regions 160-218 and 743-854. After two AZD1222 doses, spike-specific TCR breadth and depth were significantly higher than at day 0 and than in MenACWY recipients.

The germline V gene yields ENHRY for CDR1 and SYGVKD for CDR2. From its cysteine to its phenylalanine, the CDR3 spans 14 amino acids. The DNA shown is the 42-base CDR3, in frame from base 1. V loses 8 bases of germline sequence and J loses 7 bases, and the interval between the two ends is 17 bases. The sequencing used peripheral blood, collected on day 0 of AZD1222 vaccination. The receptor was derived from an adult in good health. Here the chain combines TRBV10-3 and TRBJ2-2; TRBD2 might be the D gene, on 5 matching bases. At the DNA level, the sequence is TGTGCCATCGCGGGTAGTGGGGATGTCGGGGAGCTGTTTTTT. Translation gives CAIAGSGDVGELFF.